This is a list of T cell receptor beta chains from one sample in a study of T cell changes during pregnancy in multiple sclerosis. The assay was immunoSEQ multiplex PCR, and TCRdb's table has in-frame clones only and misses some. This repertoire shows approximately 47,000 clones, 85% to 90% found once; its top ten account for about 2%. Sequences were derived from peripheral blood, sampled in the first trimester of pregnancy. The receptors were sampled from a female donor with multiple sclerosis, enrolled in a pregnancy study. Both conserved end residues are part of each CDR3. D genes are given only for firm matches. A clone size is listed for some rows: how often the clone was seen (once, few, many), or a class if it is expanded.

abundance: -; d_gene: TRBD2; v_gene: TRBV2; j_gene: TRBJ2-5; CDR3nt: TGTGCCAGCAGATCCTCTAGCGGGGGGTCGTACCAAGAGACCCAGTACTTC; CDR3aa: CASRSSSGGSYQETQYF
abundance: -; d_gene: -; v_gene: TRBV19; j_gene: TRBJ1-1; CDR3nt: TGTGCCAGTATAAGAAGAGGGGGACGGACTGAAGCTTTCTTT; CDR3aa: CASIRRGGRTEAFF
abundance: -; d_gene: -; v_gene: TRBV7-7; j_gene: TRBJ2-5; CDR3nt: TGTGCTAGCAGCTTAGTATACCGCGGGACCCAGTACTTC; CDR3aa: CASSLVYRGTQYF
abundance: -; d_gene: TRBD1; v_gene: TRBV7-3; j_gene: TRBJ2-1; CDR3nt: TGTGCCAGCAGCTTGGGGACAGGGGGTAATGAGCAGTTCTTC; CDR3aa: CASSLGTGGNEQFF
abundance: -; d_gene: TRBD2; v_gene: TRBV9; j_gene: TRBJ2-1; CDR3nt: TGTGCCAGCAGCGTCTTAGCGGGGGGTTCCTACAATGAGCAGTTCTTC; CDR3aa: CASSVLAGGSYNEQFF
abundance: -; d_gene: TRBD1; v_gene: TRBV13; j_gene: TRBJ2-7; CDR3nt: TGTGCCAGCAGCCTCACCCACCTCCGGGACAGGAGCTCCTACGAGCAGTACTTC; CDR3aa: CASSLTHLRDRSSYEQYF
abundance: -; d_gene: -; v_gene: TRBV5-6; j_gene: TRBJ1-2; CDR3nt: TGTGCCAGCAGTTTCGACGCGGGACGGTCCTATGGCTACACCTTC; CDR3aa: CASSFDAGRSYGYTF
abundance: -; d_gene: TRBD2; v_gene: TRBV4-1; j_gene: TRBJ2-7; CDR3nt: TGCGCCAGCAGCCTGAGGGGGGGTAGCGGGGGGGCAGCGGGTGAGCAGTACTTC; CDR3aa: CASSLRGGSGGAAGEQYF
abundance: -; d_gene: TRBD2; v_gene: TRBV6-1; j_gene: TRBJ2-7; CDR3nt: TGTGCCAGCAGTGAATCCGCGGGGGGGCCTCACGAGCAGTACTTC; CDR3aa: CASSESAGGPHEQYF
abundance: once; d_gene: TRBD2; v_gene: TRBV7-6; j_gene: TRBJ2-2; CDR3nt: TGTGCCAGCAGTCCGATAGCGGGGGGGCCAGGACGGACCGGGGAGCTGTTTTTT; CDR3aa: CASSPIAGGPGRTGELFF
abundance: -; d_gene: TRBD1; v_gene: TRBV5-1; j_gene: TRBJ1-2; CDR3nt: TGCGCCAGCAGCTTTGGGACAGGGGATGGCTACACCTTC; CDR3aa: CASSFGTGDGYTF
abundance: -; d_gene: -; v_gene: TRBV5-8; j_gene: TRBJ1-1; CDR3nt: TGTGCCAGCAGCTTGTGGGGCAGGGCCACTGAAGCTTTCTTT; CDR3aa: CASSLWGRATEAFF
abundance: -; d_gene: TRBD1; v_gene: TRBV4-1; j_gene: TRBJ2-1; CDR3nt: TGCGCCAGCAGCCCGAGAGGGGGCGCGAAGAATGAGCAGTTCTTC; CDR3aa: CASSPRGGAKNEQFF
abundance: -; d_gene: -; v_gene: TRBV11-3; j_gene: TRBJ2-1; CDR3nt: TGTGCCAGCAGCTCGACGGGGGCCTACAATGAGCAGTTCTTC; CDR3aa: CASSSTGAYNEQFF
abundance: -; d_gene: -; v_gene: TRBV7-3; j_gene: TRBJ2-1; CDR3nt: TGTGCCAGCAGCTTATCACGGGAGAATGAGCAGTTCTTC; CDR3aa: CASSLSRENEQFF
abundance: -; d_gene: -; v_gene: TRBV11-2; j_gene: TRBJ2-5; CDR3nt: TGTGCCAGCAGCTTTGGCCTTAGGGGCTGGACCCAGTACTTC; CDR3aa: CASSFGLRGWTQYF
abundance: -; d_gene: TRBD1; v_gene: TRBV2; j_gene: TRBJ2-1; CDR3nt: TGTGCCAGCGAAACCACCGGGACAGGGAATGAGCAGTTCTTC; CDR3aa: CASETTGTGNEQFF
abundance: -; d_gene: -; v_gene: TRBV30; j_gene: TRBJ2-7; CDR3nt: TGTGCCTGGACTCCGAATTGGGCATTGTACGAGCAGTACTTC; CDR3aa: CAWTPNWALYEQYF
abundance: -; d_gene: -; v_gene: TRBV18; j_gene: TRBJ2-5; CDR3nt: TGTGCCAGCTCACCATCCCTAGGGGGGGTGAAGACCCAGTACTTC; CDR3aa: CASSPSLGGVKTQYF
abundance: -; d_gene: TRBD1; v_gene: TRBV19; j_gene: TRBJ1-5; CDR3nt: TGTGCCAGTAGACCTGGACAGGGTGGACAGCCCCAGCATTTT; CDR3aa: CASRPGQGGQPQHF
abundance: -; d_gene: TRBD2; v_gene: TRBV10-1; j_gene: TRBJ2-1; CDR3nt: TGCGCCAGCAGTTTGACTAGCGGGGTCCCCAATGAGCAGTTCTTC; CDR3aa: CASSLTSGVPNEQFF
abundance: -; d_gene: -; v_gene: TRBV5-8; j_gene: TRBJ2-3; CDR3nt: TGTGCCAGCGGACTCACAGATACGCAGTATTTT; CDR3aa: CASGLTDTQYF
abundance: -; d_gene: -; v_gene: TRBV2; j_gene: TRBJ1-5; CDR3nt: TGTGCCACAGCCGGGGATGCAGGAGGTCAGCCCCAGCATTTT; CDR3aa: CATAGDAGGQPQHF
abundance: -; d_gene: -; v_gene: TRBV7-2; j_gene: TRBJ1-3; CDR3nt: TGTGCCAGCAGCCCCCGGATTAGGGGAGGAAACACCATATATTTT; CDR3aa: CASSPRIRGGNTIYF
abundance: -; d_gene: TRBD1; v_gene: TRBV5-1; j_gene: TRBJ2-3; CDR3nt: TGCGCCAGCAGGCTTCCTAATACAGGGGGCACAGATACGCAGTATTTT; CDR3aa: CASRLPNTGGTDTQYF
abundance: -; d_gene: TRBD1; v_gene: TRBV5-1; j_gene: TRBJ2-1; CDR3nt: TGCGCCAGCAGCCGGGACAGAAATGACAATGAGCAGTTCTTC; CDR3aa: CASSRDRNDNEQFF
abundance: few; d_gene: -; v_gene: TRBV5-1; j_gene: TRBJ1-1; CDR3nt: TGCGCCAGCAGCTTGGGTATCCGAGACAGTGAAGCTTTCTTT; CDR3aa: CASSLGIRDSEAFF
abundance: once; d_gene: TRBD1; v_gene: TRBV4-1; j_gene: TRBJ2-7; CDR3nt: TGCGCCAGCAGCCAAGGGACAGGGGACAACTACGAGCAGTACTTC; CDR3aa: CASSQGTGDNYEQYF
abundance: -; d_gene: -; v_gene: TRBV2; j_gene: TRBJ1-5; CDR3nt: TGTGCCAGCAGCGGGGGTAATCAGCCCCAGCATTTT; CDR3aa: CASSGGNQPQHF
abundance: -; d_gene: TRBD1; v_gene: TRBV19; j_gene: TRBJ1-1; CDR3nt: TGTGCCAGTAACCGGGGACAGGGGGGCGTTACTGAAGCTTTCTTT; CDR3aa: CASNRGQGGVTEAFF
abundance: -; d_gene: TRBD1; v_gene: TRBV18; j_gene: TRBJ1-4; CDR3nt: TGTGCCAGCTCAGCTCCCCGCTCAAGGGGGCAAGAAAAACTGTTTTTT; CDR3aa: CASSAPRSRGQEKLFF
abundance: few; d_gene: -; v_gene: TRBV2; j_gene: TRBJ1-5; CDR3nt: TGTGCCAGCAGCGATTCCGGGTGGCGCTATAGCAATCAGCCCCAGCATTTT; CDR3aa: CASSDSGWRYSNQPQHF
abundance: -; d_gene: -; v_gene: TRBV7-2; j_gene: TRBJ2-7; CDR3nt: TGTGCCAGCAGCTTACGTCTCAGTGGACTCTACGAGCAGTACTTC; CDR3aa: CASSLRLSGLYEQYF
abundance: once; d_gene: TRBD1; v_gene: TRBV30; j_gene: TRBJ1-5; CDR3nt: TGTGCCTGGGACAGGGGCAATCAGCCCCAGCATTTT; CDR3aa: CAWDRGNQPQHF
abundance: -; d_gene: -; v_gene: TRBV7-9; j_gene: TRBJ1-6; CDR3nt: TGTGCCAGCAGCTTATTTGGAGGAGTCCACTTT; CDR3aa: CASSLFGGVHF
abundance: once; d_gene: -; v_gene: TRBV14; j_gene: TRBJ2-2; CDR3nt: TGTGCCAGCAGCCAACAATTTGCCGGGGAGCTGTTTTTT; CDR3aa: CASSQQFAGELFF
abundance: -; d_gene: -; v_gene: TRBV5-8; j_gene: TRBJ2-2; CDR3nt: TGTGCCAGCAGCTCCCGGGACACCTACACCGGGGAGCTGTTTTTT; CDR3aa: CASSSRDTYTGELFF
abundance: -; d_gene: TRBD2; v_gene: TRBV7-9; j_gene: TRBJ2-1; CDR3nt: TGTGCCAGCAGCTCCCTCGGGGGGGCCAGCTCCTACAATGAGCAGTTCTTC; CDR3aa: CASSSLGGASSYNEQFF
abundance: -; d_gene: TRBD1; v_gene: TRBV10-3; j_gene: TRBJ1-3; CDR3nt: TGTGCCATCAGGGGGGACAGGGGACTCTCTGGAAACACCATATATTTT; CDR3aa: CAIRGDRGLSGNTIYF
abundance: -; d_gene: -; v_gene: TRBV18; j_gene: TRBJ1-1; CDR3nt: TGTGCCAGCTCACCACGTTCGGGGGGCAGGGGCACTGAAGCTTTCTTT; CDR3aa: CASSPRSGGRGTEAFF